The 7 T cell receptor beta chains below all came from one sample that was sequenced in a study of control samples from healthy donors and cancer patients. Libraries were prepared by immunoSEQ multiplex PCR; TCRdb keeps only in-frame clonotypes and omits some of them. The table shows 90,000 to 110,000 clones, with more than 85% occurring only once. Sequencing used blood. The source is a woman aged 50 to 60 in good health.

This clone was picked up one time. The gene calls are TRBV5-6 and TRBJ2-3; D unclear. The CDR3 extends over 14 amino acids. From germline, CDR1 is SGHDT and CDR2 YYEEEE. V lost 0 bases to trimming and J lost 2 bases, with 7 bases between them. Here the CDR3 DNA reads TGTGCCAGCAGCTTGGTAGGAAACACAGATACGCAGTATTTT. This sequence encodes CASSLVGNTDTQYF.

A few counts support this clone. This rearrangement joins TRBV12-3 or TRBV12-4 to TRBJ2-5; maybe TRBD1 (6 bases). Trimming shortened V by 7 bases and J by 2 bases, and 11 bases separated the two germline ends. This CDR3 is 13 amino acids long. This CDR3 reads CASKRGSQETQYF. The DNA of the CDR3 is TGTGCCAGCAAGAGGGGGTCACAAGAGACCCAGTACTTC.

In nucleotides, the CDR3 is TGTGCCATCAGTGACTTAGGGCAGGGGACTGAAGCTTTCTTT. This gives the protein CAISDLGQGTEAFF. This rearrangement joins TRBV10-3 to TRBJ1-1; D might be TRBD1 (6 bases). Germline V gene sequence: CDR1 ENHRY, CDR2 SYGVKD. The CDR3 totals 14 residues. Between the trimmed V and J ends, which lost 3 bases and 5 bases, there was a span of 13 bases.

This chain joins TRBV7-3 and TRBJ2-3; 9 bases are shared with TRBD1. Trimming at V came to 4 bases and at J to 6 bases, leaving 11 bases not matched to a gene. The CDR3 contains 16 residues. In germline, CDR1 is SGHTA, CDR2 FQGTGA. The CDR3 loop is CASSSGTGQVLDTQYF. The CDR3 bases are TGTGCCAGCAGCTCGGGGACAGGGCAGGTTTTGGATACGCAGTATTTT.

There are a few counts of this clone. The gene calls are TRBV24-1 and TRBJ2-2; TRBD1 matches 8 bases. V lost 12 bases to trimming and J lost 6 bases; unmatched junction nucleotides: 11. Looked up from germline, CDR1 is KGHDR and CDR2 is SFDVKD. The CDR3 contains 14 residues. The CDR3 DNA reads TGTGCCGTGCAAGGACAGGGAGTCGCCGGGGAGCTGTTTTTT. This encodes CAVQGQGVAGELFF.

The chain joins TRBV7-2 to TRBJ2-1, with a tentative D call TRBD1 (6 bases). Trimming took off 3 bases at V and 5 bases at J, with 14 bases between the two ends. The CDR3 is 15 residues long. Germline CDR1 is SGHTA and CDR2 is FQGNSA. The CDR3 DNA reads as TGTGCCAGCAGCTTTACCGGGACATACGACAATGAGCAGTTCTTC. It specifies CASSFTGTYDNEQFF.

This chain connects TRBV3-1 (or the pseudogene TRBV3-2) to TRBJ1-6, with 11 nucleotides matching TRBD1. Germline V gives CDR1 LGHDT, CDR2 YNNKEL (reference sequence). The length of the CDR3 is 17 residues. V lost 2 bases, J lost 5 bases, and 5 bases stayed unmatched. The CDR3 DNA sequence: TGTGCCAGCAGCCAACCAGGACAGGGGGCGAATAATTCACCCCTCCACTTT. This translates into CASSQPGQGANNSPLHF.